This entry describes one T cell receptor beta chain. These data belong to a study of blood T cell repertoires in COVID-19. Produced via immunoSEQ multiplex PCR; TCRdb's table is partial and in-frame only. This sample has about 350,000 clones, with 88% found just once. From germline, CDR1 is SGHNT and CDR2 YYREEE (reference sequence). The CDR3 loop spans 14 amino acids. V lost 4 bases to trimming and J lost 1 base, with 12 bases between them. The origin of this receptor is a woman aged 25 to 39 who had been exposed to COVID-19. Input material: PBMCs or T cells enriched from blood (not recorded which). This rearrangement joins TRBV5-4 to TRBJ2-7; perhaps TRBD1 as D (5 bases). CDR3 region: CASSPSRTSYEQYF. The CDR3 DNA is TGTGCCAGCAGCCCGTCCCGGACATCCTACGAGCAGTACTTC.